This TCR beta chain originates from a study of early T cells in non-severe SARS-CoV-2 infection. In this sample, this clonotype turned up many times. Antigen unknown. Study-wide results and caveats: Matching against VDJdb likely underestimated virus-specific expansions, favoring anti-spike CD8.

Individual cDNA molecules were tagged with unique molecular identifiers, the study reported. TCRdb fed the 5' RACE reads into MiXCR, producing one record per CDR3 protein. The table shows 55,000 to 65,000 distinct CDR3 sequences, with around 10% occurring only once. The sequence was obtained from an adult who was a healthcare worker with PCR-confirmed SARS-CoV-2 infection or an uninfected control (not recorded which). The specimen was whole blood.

The CDR3 DNA reads as TGCGCCAGCAGCTTGGGGGGACAAATCGATACGCAGTATTTT. Its protein product is CASSLGGQIDTQYF. The V call is TRBV5-1, the J call TRBJ2-3; the D gene is possibly TRBD1 (6 bases). Germline V gene data show CDR1 as SGHRS and CDR2 as YFSETQ. Trimming stripped 0 bases from V and 6 bases from J, with 11 bases between. The CDR3 loop spans 14 amino acids.